These 11 T cell receptor beta chains were all obtained from the same sample, sequenced in a study of liver allograft versus peripheral blood T cells. Study overall: The authors compared T cell receptor repertoires in transplanted livers with those in the peripheral blood of recipients.

A single record per CDR3 protein comes from TCRdb applying MiXCR to the reads. Among about 9,200 distinct CDR3 sequences listed, more than 25% were seen once. The receptor set was obtained from a human patient who had a liver transplant. Some T cells may be provided by the graft donor.

This clonotype was recorded many times. The chain recombines TRBV5-6 with TRBJ2-1; 8 bases fit TRBD2. The length of the CDR3 is 15 residues. The V segment lost 5 bases and the J segment 0 bases; nucleotides outside the gene matches: 4. CDR1 is SGHDT and CDR2 is YYEEEE in the germline V gene. The chain's CDR3 is CASRERGSSYNEQFF. As DNA, the CDR3 is TGTGCCAGCAGGGAGCGGGGGAGCTCCTACAATGAGCAGTTCTTC.

The chain uses TRBV28 and TRBJ1-2; perhaps TRBD1 as D (5 bases). The CDR3 is 14 residues long. Germline V gene lookup returns CDR1 MDHEN and CDR2 SYDVKM. V lost 1 base and J lost 3, with 9 bases in between. As DNA, the CDR3 is TGTGCCAGCAGTTTATCAGGGAAAGACTATGGCTACACCTTC. As protein: CASSLSGKDYGYTF.

The chain combines TRBV6-2 or TRBV6-3 with TRBJ2-1; 12 bases align to TRBD2. The CDR3 is 18 residues long. CDR1 is MNHEY, CDR2 SVGEGT, per germline. Unmatched junction bases numbered 13, after V lost 1 base and J lost 9 bases. In DNA form, the CDR3 reads TGTGCCAGCAGTTACTATCGGCTAGCGGGAGGGAGAGGACGTGAGCAGTTCTTC. This gives the protein CASSYYRLAGGRGREQFF.

This clonotype turned up a few times. CDR3 sequence reads: CAWSGISTDTQYF. The CDR3 DNA sequence: TGTGCCTGGAGTGGTATCAGCACAGATACGCAGTATTTT. V is TRBV30 and J is TRBJ2-3; D remains ambiguous. The V end lost 1 base, the J end lost 0 bases, and 5 bases lay between the germline ends. Germline V gene lookup returns CDR1 GTSNPN and CDR2 SVGIG (reference sequence). The CDR3 has 13 residues.

This clonotype is medium-sized within its sample. The chain is built from TRBV18 and TRBJ2-1; no clear D. This CDR3 contains 13 residues. Per the germline V gene, CDR1 is KGHSH and CDR2 is LQKENI. V was clipped by 1 base and J by 9 bases, with 10 bases between them. The CDR3 nucleotides read TGTGCCAGCTCACCACGTGAAGGCGCTGAGCAGTTCTTC. The encoded protein is CASSPREGAEQFF.

The J gene is TRBJ1-2, the V gene TRBV18, with D perhaps TRBD1 (5 bases). Germline V lookup: CDR1 KGHSH, CDR2 LQKENI. The V end was cut by 1 base, the J end by 6 bases, with 21 bases between. The length of the CDR3 is 17 residues. For the CDR3, the DNA is TGTGCCAGCTCACCACGGAATGTCGGGGGGAGCTACGATGGCTACACCTTC. Protein sequence: CASSPRNVGGSYDGYTF. Variable domain in full (rest from reference TRBV18 and TRBJ1-2): NAGVMQNPRHLVRRRGQEARLRCSPMKGHSHVYWYRQLPEEGLKFMVYLQKENIIDESGMPKERFSAEFPKEGPSILRIQQVVRGDSAAYFCASSPRNVGGSYDGYTFGSGTRLTVV.

The chain combines TRBV19 with TRBJ2-1; 15 nucleotides agree with TRBD2. This CDR3 contains 18 residues. In germline, CDR1 is LNHDA, CDR2 SQIVND (reference sequence). The junction had 9 bases not matched to a gene; V was cut back by 1 base and J by 8 bases. CDR3 sequence reads: CASSIGRGLAGGTHEQFF. CDR3 nucleotide sequence: TGTGCCAGTAGTATAGGCAGGGGACTAGCGGGAGGTACGCATGAGCAGTTCTTC.

The chain is built from TRBV6-2 or TRBV6-3 and TRBJ2-7; perhaps TRBD1 as D (6 bases). The CDR3 is 11 residues long. V shed 2 bases and J shed 13 bases, with 12 bases lying between them. CDR1 is MNHEY, CDR2 SVGEGT, per germline. CDR3 amino acids: CASSYATGTYF. The CDR3 coding sequence is TGTGCCAGCAGTTACGCGACAGGTACCTACTTC.

This clonotype is medium-sized by share. The genes are TRBV18 and TRBJ2-1; the match to TRBD1 covers 7 bases. Trimming cost V 4 bases and J 6 bases; bases outside gene matches: 12. This CDR3 region has 16 residues. Germline V lookup: CDR1 KGHSH, CDR2 LQKENI. CDR3 residues: CASSRKDRSLSNEQFF. The DNA for the CDR3 is TGTGCCAGCTCACGAAAGGACAGGTCCCTGAGCAATGAGCAGTTCTTC.

J is TRBJ2-1 and V is TRBV3-1, with TRBD2 identical over 7 bases. In germline, CDR1 is LGHDT, CDR2 YNNKEL (reference sequence). J was trimmed by 6 bases and V by 5 bases; bases with no gene match: 7. The CDR3 spans 14 residues. The chain's CDR3 is CASSFGLGGNEQFF. The CDR3 nucleotides read TGTGCCAGCAGCTTCGGACTAGGCGGCAATGAGCAGTTCTTC.

This clonotype has a handful of counts. The genes are TRBV6-6 and TRBJ1-4; a weak D match, TRBD1 (6 bases). The CDR3 has 15 amino acids. The V end was cut by 7 bases, the J end by 5 bases, with 17 bases between. Germline CDR1 reads MNHNY; CDR2 reads SVGAGI (reference sequence). The CDR3, as DNA: TGTGCCAGCACTCTAGGGGGAGGAAAAAATGAAAAACTGTTTTTT. Residues: CASTLGGGKNEKLFF.